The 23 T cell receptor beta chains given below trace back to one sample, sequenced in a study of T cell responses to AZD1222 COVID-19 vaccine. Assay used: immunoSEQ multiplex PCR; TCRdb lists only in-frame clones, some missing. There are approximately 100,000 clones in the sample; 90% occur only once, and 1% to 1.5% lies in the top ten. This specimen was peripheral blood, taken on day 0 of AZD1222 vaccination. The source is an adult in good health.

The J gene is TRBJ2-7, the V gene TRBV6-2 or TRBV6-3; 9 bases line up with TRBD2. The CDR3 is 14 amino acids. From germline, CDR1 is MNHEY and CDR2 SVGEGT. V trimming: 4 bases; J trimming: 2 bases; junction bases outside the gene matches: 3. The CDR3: CASSSSGVTYEQYF. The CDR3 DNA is TGTGCCAGCAGTTCTAGCGGGGTGACCTACGAGCAGTACTTC.

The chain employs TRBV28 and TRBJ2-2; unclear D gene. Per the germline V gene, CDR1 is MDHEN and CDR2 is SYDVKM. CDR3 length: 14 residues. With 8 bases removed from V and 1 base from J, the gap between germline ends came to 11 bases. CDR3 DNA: TGTGCCAGCGCCTTGGCAGGGAACACCGGGGAGCTGTTTTTT. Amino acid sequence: CASALAGNTGELFF.

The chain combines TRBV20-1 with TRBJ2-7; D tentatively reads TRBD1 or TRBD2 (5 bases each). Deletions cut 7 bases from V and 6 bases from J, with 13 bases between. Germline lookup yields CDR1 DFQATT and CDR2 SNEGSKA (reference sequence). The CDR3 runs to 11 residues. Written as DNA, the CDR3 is TGCAGTGTTCCGGGGACCTTCGAGCAGTACTTC. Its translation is CSVPGTFEQYF.

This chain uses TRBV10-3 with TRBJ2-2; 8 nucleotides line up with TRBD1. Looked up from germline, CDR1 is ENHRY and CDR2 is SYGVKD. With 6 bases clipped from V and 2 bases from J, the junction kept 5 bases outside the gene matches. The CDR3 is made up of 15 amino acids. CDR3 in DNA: TGTGCCATCAGCCCGACAGGGGACAACACCGGGGAGCTGTTTTTT. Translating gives CAISPTGDNTGELFF.

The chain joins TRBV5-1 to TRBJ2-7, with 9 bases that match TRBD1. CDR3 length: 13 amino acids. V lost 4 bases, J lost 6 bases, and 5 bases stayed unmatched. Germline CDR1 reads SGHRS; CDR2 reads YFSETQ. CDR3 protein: CASSAQGAGEQYF. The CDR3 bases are TGCGCCAGCAGCGCACAGGGGGCTGGCGAGCAGTACTTC.

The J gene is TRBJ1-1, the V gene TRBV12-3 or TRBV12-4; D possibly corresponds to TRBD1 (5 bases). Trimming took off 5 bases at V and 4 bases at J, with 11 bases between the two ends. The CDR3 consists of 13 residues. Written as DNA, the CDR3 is TGTGCCAGCAGTCCCCCGGGGGGCACTGAAGCTTTCTTT. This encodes CASSPPGGTEAFF.

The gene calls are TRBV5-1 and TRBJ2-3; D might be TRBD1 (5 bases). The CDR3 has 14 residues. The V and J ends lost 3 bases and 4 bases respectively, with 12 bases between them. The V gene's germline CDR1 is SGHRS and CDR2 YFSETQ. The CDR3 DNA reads TGCGCCAGCAGCTGGTCCCAGGGTGCAGATACGCAGTATTTT. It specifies CASSWSQGADTQYF. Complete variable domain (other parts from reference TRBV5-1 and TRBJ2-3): KAGVTQTPRYLIKTRGQQVTLSCSPISGHRSVSWYQQTPGQGLQFLFEYFSETQRNKGNFPGRFSGRQFSNSRSEMNVSTLELGDSALYLCASSWSQGADTQYFGPGTRLTVL.

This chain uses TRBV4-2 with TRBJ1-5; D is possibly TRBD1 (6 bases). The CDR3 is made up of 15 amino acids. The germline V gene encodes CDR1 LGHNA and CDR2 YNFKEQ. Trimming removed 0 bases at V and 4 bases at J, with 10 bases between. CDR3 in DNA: TGTGCCAGCAGCCAAGAGCGGACAGCTAATCAGCCCCAGCATTTT. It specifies CASSQERTANQPQHF.

The CDR3 loop reads CAISGTSNSGNTIYF. DNA for the CDR3: TGTGCCATCAGTGGGACCTCAAACTCTGGAAACACCATATATTTT. V and J are TRBV10-3 and TRBJ1-3; D is unclear. The CDR3 is 15 amino acids. Between the trimmed V and J ends, which lost 4 bases and 0 bases, there was a span of 10 bases. Germline V gene data show CDR1 as ENHRY and CDR2 as SYGVKD.

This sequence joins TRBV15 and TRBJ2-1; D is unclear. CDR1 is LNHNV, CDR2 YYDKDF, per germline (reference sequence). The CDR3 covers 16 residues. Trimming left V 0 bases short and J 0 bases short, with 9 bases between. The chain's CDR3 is CATSRDGGSSYNEQFF. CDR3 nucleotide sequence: TGTGCCACCAGCAGAGATGGCGGTAGCTCCTACAATGAGCAGTTCTTC.

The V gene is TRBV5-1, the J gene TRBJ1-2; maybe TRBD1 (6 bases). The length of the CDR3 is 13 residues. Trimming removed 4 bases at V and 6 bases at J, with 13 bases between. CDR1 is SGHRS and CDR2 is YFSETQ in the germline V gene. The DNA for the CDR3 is TGCGCCAGCAGCCCAGGACAGTACAATGGCTACACCTTC. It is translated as CASSPGQYNGYTF.

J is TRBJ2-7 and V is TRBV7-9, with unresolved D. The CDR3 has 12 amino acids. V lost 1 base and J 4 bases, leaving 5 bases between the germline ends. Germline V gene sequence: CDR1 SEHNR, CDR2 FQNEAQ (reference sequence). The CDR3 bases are TGTGCCAGCAGCTTAGAGAGTTACGAGCAGTACTTC. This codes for CASSLESYEQYF.

CDR3 sequence: CASSLGGGDYGYTF. The CDR3 DNA is TGCGCCAGCAGCTTAGGAGGCGGCGACTATGGCTACACCTTC. V is TRBV5-1 and J is TRBJ1-2; D remains ambiguous. CDR1 is SGHRS, CDR2 YFSETQ, per germline. This CDR3 comprises 14 residues. V shed 2 bases and J shed 3 bases, with 11 bases lying between them.

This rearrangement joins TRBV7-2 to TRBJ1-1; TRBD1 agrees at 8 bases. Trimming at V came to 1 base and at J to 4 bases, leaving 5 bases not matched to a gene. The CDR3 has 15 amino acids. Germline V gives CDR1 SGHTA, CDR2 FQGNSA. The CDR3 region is CASSLVAGGGTEAFF. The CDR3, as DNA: TGTGCCAGCAGCTTAGTGGCAGGGGGCGGCACTGAAGCTTTCTTT.

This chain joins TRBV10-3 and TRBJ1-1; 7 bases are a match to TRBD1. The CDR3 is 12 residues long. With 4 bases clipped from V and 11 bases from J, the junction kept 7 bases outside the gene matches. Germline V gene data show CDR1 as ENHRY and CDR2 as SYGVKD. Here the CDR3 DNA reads TGTGCCATCAGTGGGGACAGTGATGTTGCTTTCTTT. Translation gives CAISGDSDVAFF.

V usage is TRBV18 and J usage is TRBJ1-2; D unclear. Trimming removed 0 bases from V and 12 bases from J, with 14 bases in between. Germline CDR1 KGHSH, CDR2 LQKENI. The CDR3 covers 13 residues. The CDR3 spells CASSPPGAGAHTF. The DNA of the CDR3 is TGTGCCAGCTCACCACCGGGCGCAGGCGCTCACACCTTC.

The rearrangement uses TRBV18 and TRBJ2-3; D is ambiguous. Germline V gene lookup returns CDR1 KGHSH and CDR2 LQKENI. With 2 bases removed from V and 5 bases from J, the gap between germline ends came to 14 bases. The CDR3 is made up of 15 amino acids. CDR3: CASSPESQGKDTQYF. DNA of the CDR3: TGTGCCAGCTCACCAGAGTCTCAAGGGAAAGATACGCAGTATTTT.

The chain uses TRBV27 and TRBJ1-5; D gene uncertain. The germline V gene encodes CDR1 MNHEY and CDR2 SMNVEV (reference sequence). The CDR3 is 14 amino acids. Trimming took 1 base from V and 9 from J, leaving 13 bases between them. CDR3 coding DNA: TGTGCCAGCAGTTTATACGGGTCAGGAGGGCCCCAGCATTTT. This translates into CASSLYGSGGPQHF.

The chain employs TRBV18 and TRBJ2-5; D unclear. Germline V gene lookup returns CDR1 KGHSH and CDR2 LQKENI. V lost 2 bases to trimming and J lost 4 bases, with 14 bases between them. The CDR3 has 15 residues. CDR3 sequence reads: CASSPTANGIETQYF. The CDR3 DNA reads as TGTGCCAGCTCACCAACCGCAAACGGAATAGAGACCCAGTACTTC.

In nucleotides, the CDR3 is TGTGCCAGCAGTCCCGACAGGGCCTATGGCTACACCTTC. Its protein is CASSPDRAYGYTF. V is TRBV6-5 and J is TRBJ1-2; 7 bases align to TRBD1. This CDR3 contains 13 residues. CDR1 MNHEY and CDR2 SVGAGI come from the germline V gene. V was clipped by 5 bases and J by 4 bases; unmatched bases: 4.

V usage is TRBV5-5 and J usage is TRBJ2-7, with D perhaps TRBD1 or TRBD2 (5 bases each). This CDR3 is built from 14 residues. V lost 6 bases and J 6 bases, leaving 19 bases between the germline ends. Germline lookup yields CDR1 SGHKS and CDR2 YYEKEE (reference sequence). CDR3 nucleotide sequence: TGTGCCAGCAACCTCGGGGCCCGGAACGGCGAGCAGTACTTC. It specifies CASNLGARNGEQYF.

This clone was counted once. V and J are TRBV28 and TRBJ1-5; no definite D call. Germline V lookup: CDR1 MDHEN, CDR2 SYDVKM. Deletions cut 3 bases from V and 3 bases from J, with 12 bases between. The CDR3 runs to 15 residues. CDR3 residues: CASSFYAGVNQPQHF. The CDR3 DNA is TGTGCCAGCAGTTTTTACGCAGGCGTCAATCAGCCCCAGCATTTT.

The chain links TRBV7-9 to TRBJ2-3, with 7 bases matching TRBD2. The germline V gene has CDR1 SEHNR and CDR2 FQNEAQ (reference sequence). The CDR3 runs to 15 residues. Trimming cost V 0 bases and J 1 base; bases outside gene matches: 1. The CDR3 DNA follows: TGTGCCAGCAGCTTAGCCAGCGGGGGCACAGATACGCAGTATTTT. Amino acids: CASSLASGGTDTQYF.